The T cell receptor (beta chain) under discussion was sequenced for a study of cytomegalovirus exposure and HLA in healthy donors. PCR employed 60 Vbeta and 13 Jbeta primers. Produced via immunoSEQ multiplex PCR; TCRdb's table is partial and in-frame only. The sample holds some 130,000 clones, about two thirds seen once. Missing from this donor's record is the CMV serostatus. General study points: Later analysis associated a missense DCLRE1C variant with TCR beta V- and J-gene trimming.

Notes on this clone: Its specificity is not known.

The origin of this receptor is a human donor in good health. Input material: PBMCs.

The CDR3 region is CASSRSGGAINEQFF. The CDR3 nucleotides read TGTGCCAGCAGCCGGAGCGGGGGGGCTATCAATGAGCAGTTCTTC. V is TRBV7-2 and J is TRBJ2-1, with TRBD2 matching 10 bases. Germline CDR1 is SGHTA and CDR2 is FQGNSA. V lost 5 bases to trimming and J lost 6 bases; unmatched junction nucleotides: 7. The CDR3 extends over 15 amino acids.